One sample yielded the 20 T cell receptor beta chains listed below, sequenced in a study of T cells after yellow fever vaccination (dated by TCRdb to 2018 to 2020). This specimen's treatment or condition label, per the study, means: live attenuated yellow fever vaccine strain. Library method: 5' RACE. The run used an Illumina HiSeq 2500. TCRdb trimmed the raw reads at Q25, called clones with MiXCR and kept productive beta chains. When rows share a CDR3 protein, they turn into one entry using the most common DNA and genes. For this sample the table gives around 250,000 distinct CDR3 sequences, of which 6.9% were detected only once. The ten top clones hold about 0.85% of the sample. The specimen comprised CD4+ T cells sorted from PBMCs, sampled 15 days after the yellow fever booster vaccination. Receptors were obtained from a young man who received the YFV17D yellow fever vaccine.

At least ten counts were recorded for this clonotype. This chain joins TRBV3-1 and TRBJ2-3, with no clear D. V was clipped by 4 bases and J by 4 bases, with 9 bases between them. In germline, CDR1 is LGHDT, CDR2 YNNKEL (reference sequence). This CDR3 has 13 residues. CDR3 DNA sequence: TGTGCCAGCAGCCGGTGGGCGGCAGATACGCAGTATTTT. It is translated as CASSRWAADTQYF.

This clonotype was recorded a few times. The rearrangement joins TRBV5-4 to TRBJ2-2; 8 bases align to TRBD2. Per the germline V gene, CDR1 is SGHNT and CDR2 is YYREEE (reference sequence). The CDR3 runs 16 residues. Trimming removed 0 bases from V and 4 bases from J; junction bases left unmatched: 5. The CDR3 sequence is CASSLGAGASTGELFF. The CDR3 coding sequence is TGTGCCAGCAGCTTGGGAGCGGGAGCGAGCACCGGGGAGCTGTTTTTT.

The chain recombines TRBV30 with TRBJ2-3; D is possibly TRBD1 (6 bases). Germline values: CDR1 GTSNPN, CDR2 SVGIG (reference sequence). Between the trimmed V and J ends, which lost 0 bases and 6 bases, there was a span of 16 bases. This CDR3 is 15 amino acids long. The CDR3 here is CAWSVPRGRLDTQYF. The CDR3 DNA reads as TGTGCCTGGAGTGTCCCCAGGGGACGGTTGGATACGCAGTATTTT.

This clonotype was picked up a small number of times. This rearrangement joins TRBV9 to TRBJ2-7, with TRBD2 matching 7 bases. With V trimmed by 0 bases and J by 4 bases, 7 bases remained unmatched. Per germline, CDR1 SGDLS and CDR2 YYNGEE. The CDR3 consists of 15 residues. In DNA, the CDR3 is TGTGCCAGCAGCGTAGATGGGGGAGGGATTTACGAGCAGTACTTC. Its translation is CASSVDGGGIYEQYF. Complete variable domain (other parts from reference TRBV9 and TRBJ2-7): DSGVTQTPKHLITATGQRVTLRCSPRSGDLSVYWYQQSLDQGLQFLIQYYNGEERAKGNILERFSAQQFPDLHSELNLSSLELGDSALYFCASSVDGGGIYEQYFGPGTRLTVT.

This clonotype was observed a few times. The chain carries TRBV18 and TRBJ2-7; D is perhaps TRBD1 (6 bases). Germline V lookup: CDR1 KGHSH, CDR2 LQKENI. This CDR3 has 13 amino acids. V was clipped by 3 bases and J by 6 bases, with 12 bases between them. CDR3 region: CASSPGTTREQYF. In nucleotides, the CDR3 is TGTGCCAGCTCACCCGGGACAACTCGCGAGCAGTACTTC.

In this sample, this clonotype turned up a few times. The chain carries TRBV28 and TRBJ2-5, with unresolved D. This CDR3 is 11 amino acids long. V was clipped by 7 bases and J by 4 bases, with 7 bases between them. Germline CDR1 is MDHEN and CDR2 is SYDVKM. CDR3 protein: CASMVSETQYF. As DNA, the CDR3 is TGTGCCAGCATGGTCTCAGAGACCCAGTACTTC.

This clonotype was picked up many times. The chain combines TRBV14 with TRBJ2-7; the match to TRBD1 covers 9 bases. V was pared by 3 bases and J by 5 bases, with 11 bases of the junction left unmatched. The CDR3 is 16 amino acids. Germline V gene sequence: CDR1 SGHDN, CDR2 FVKESK. DNA of the CDR3: TGTGCCAGCAGCCACAAACCGGGACAGGGAGGGCACGAGCAGTACTTC. Its translation: CASSHKPGQGGHEQYF.

This clonotype has a handful of counts. The V gene is TRBV12-3 or TRBV12-4, the J gene TRBJ2-7, with 10 nucleotides matching TRBD2. The CDR3 has 14 residues. The V and J ends lost 4 bases and 6 bases, in that order; junction bases with no gene match: 6. Here the CDR3 reads CASSSSGRVIEQYF. As DNA, the CDR3 is TGTGCCAGCAGTTCTAGCGGGAGAGTGATCGAGCAGTACTTC.

This clonotype was found many times. The chain combines TRBV20-1 with TRBJ1-4; possibly TRBD1 for D (5 bases). The V gene's germline CDR1 is DFQATT and CDR2 SNEGSKA (reference sequence). This CDR3 comprises 12 residues. The V end lost 4 bases, the J end lost 8 bases, and 11 bases lay between the germline ends. CDR3 in amino acids: CSAIGEEEKLFF. CDR3 DNA: TGCAGTGCTATAGGGGAGGAGGAAAAACTGTTTTTT.

This clonotype was counted many times. The V call is TRBV14, the J call TRBJ2-3; 7 bases align to TRBD2. CDR1 is SGHDN, CDR2 FVKESK, per germline. The CDR3 sequence is 14 residues long. The junction had 3 bases not matched to a gene; V was cut back by 4 bases and J by 2 bases. DNA for the CDR3: TGTGCCAGCAGCCCGGGACTAACCACAGATACGCAGTATTTT. Its translation: CASSPGLTTDTQYF. Using reference TRBV14 and TRBJ2-3 for the parts outside the CDR3, the full variable domain is EAGVTQFPSHSVIEKGQTVTLRCDPISGHDNLYWYRRVMGKEIKFLLHFVKESKQDESGMPNNRFLAERTGGTYSTLKVQPAELEDSGVYFCASSPGLTTDTQYFGPGTRLTVL.

In its sample, this clonotype was seen many times. The chain joins TRBV6-2 or TRBV6-3 to TRBJ2-5, with a weak D call TRBD2 (5 bases). The CDR3 totals 14 residues. Germline CDR1 MNHEY, CDR2 SVGEGT. V lost 5 bases and J 1 base, leaving 11 bases between the germline ends. CDR3 nucleotide sequence: TGTGCCAGCAGTGGACTTCCCCTCCAAGAGACCCAGTACTTC. It encodes CASSGLPLQETQYF.

Only a few counts were recorded for this clonotype. The J gene is TRBJ2-1, the V gene TRBV4-3, with TRBD2 identical over 8 bases. Germline V gene data show CDR1 as LGHNA and CDR2 as YSLEER. The J segment lost 4 bases and the V segment lost 0 bases, leaving 11 bases of the junction unmatched. The CDR3 consists of 18 residues. DNA for the CDR3: TGCGCCAGCAGCCAAGATCGGACCGGGACTAGTGTATACAATGAGCAGTTCTTC. Protein: CASSQDRTGTSVYNEQFF.

This clonotype came up many times. The chain combines TRBV7-3 with TRBJ2-1; 8 bases are shared with TRBD2. Germline V CDR1 and CDR2: SGHTA, FQGTGA. Unmatched junction bases numbered 8, after V lost 6 bases and J lost 10 bases. This CDR3 is built from 13 residues. CDR3 protein: CASSSSGKGEQFF. The DNA for the CDR3 is TGTGCCAGCAGTAGTAGCGGGAAGGGAGAGCAGTTCTTC.

V and J are TRBV30 and TRBJ2-5, with D possibly being TRBD2 (6 bases). Per the germline V gene, CDR1 is GTSNPN and CDR2 is SVGIG (reference sequence). Trimming removed 2 bases at V and 7 bases at J, with 11 bases between. The CDR3 is 12 residues long. In DNA, the CDR3 is TGTGCCTGGAGTCAGGGAGGAAGGACCCAGTACTTC. Translating gives CAWSQGGRTQYF.

This sequence joins TRBV5-1 and TRBJ2-6; maybe TRBD2 (7 bases). Germline CDR1 and CDR2: SGHRS and YFSETQ. This CDR3 region has 16 residues. The ends were cut back, 0 bases at V and 4 bases at J, with 11 bases in the middle. CDR3 sequence reads: CASSLVAGAGANVLTF. CDR3 DNA sequence: TGCGCCAGCAGCTTGGTTGCGGGGGCAGGGGCCAACGTCCTGACTTTC.

This clonotype was found many times. The chain uses TRBV5-1 and TRBJ2-7; 9 bases line up with TRBD2. This CDR3 contains 15 residues. Germline CDR1 and CDR2: SGHRS and YFSETQ. V lost 3 bases to trimming and J lost 2 bases; unmatched junction nucleotides: 6. For the CDR3, the DNA is TGCGCCAGCAGCTCGGGGACTAGCCGCACCTACGAGCAGTACTTC. It is translated as CASSSGTSRTYEQYF. Combining the CDR3 with reference TRBV5-1 and TRBJ2-7 gives the whole variable domain KAGVTQTPRYLIKTRGQQVTLSCSPISGHRSVSWYQQTPGQGLQFLFEYFSETQRNKGNFPGRFSGRQFSNSRSEMNVSTLELGDSALYLCASSSGTSRTYEQYFGPGTRLTVT.

Only a few counts were recorded for this clonotype. This chain joins TRBV5-4 and TRBJ2-2; D not certain. Germline V gene data show CDR1 as SGHNT and CDR2 as YYREEE (reference sequence). CDR3 size: 15 residues. V shed 2 bases and J shed 4 bases, with 12 bases lying between them. The DNA of the CDR3 is TGTGCCAGCAGCTTTTCAACATTATCCACCGGGGAGCTGTTTTTT. Its protein is CASSFSTLSTGELFF.

This sequence joins TRBV4-3 and TRBJ2-3; D not certain. Trimming took off 0 bases at V and 4 bases at J, with 8 bases between the two ends. CDR1 is LGHNA, CDR2 YSLEER, per germline. The CDR3 sequence is 14 residues long. The CDR3 sequence is CASSQDLGPDTQYF. The DNA for the CDR3 is TGCGCCAGCAGCCAAGACCTAGGACCAGATACGCAGTATTTT.

CDR3 protein: CATSRDLTSGRPGELFF. DNA of the CDR3: TGTGCCACCAGCAGAGATCTGACTAGCGGGAGACCCGGGGAGCTGTTTTTT. The rearrangement uses TRBV15 and TRBJ2-2; 12 bases are a match to TRBD2. The CDR3 has 17 residues. Per the germline V gene, CDR1 is LNHNV and CDR2 is YYDKDF (reference sequence). The V and J ends lost 0 bases and 6 bases, in that order; junction bases with no gene match: 5.

This clonotype has a count of ten or more. The V call is TRBV7-9, the J call TRBJ2-7, with 7 bases aligning to TRBD1. The CDR3 has 13 amino acids. After removal of 2 bases from V and 3 bases from J, the junction contained 1 base not matched to a gene. From germline, CDR1 is SEHNR and CDR2 FQNEAQ (reference sequence). The CDR3: CASSLSGGYEQYF. In nucleotides, the CDR3 is TGTGCCAGCAGCTTATCAGGGGGCTACGAGCAGTACTTC.